This TCR beta chain derives from a study of radiation and T cells in renal cell carcinoma. A word on this clone: The antigen remains unidentified.

Time point defined: blood 4 weeks post-SBRT, at nephrectomy. Treatment denoted: 15 Gy SBRT to primary tumor, nephrectomy 4 weeks later. Radiation-treated patients gave blood at baseline, week 2 and week 4. The protocol was immunoSEQ multiplex PCR, while the TCRdb copy is restricted to in-frame clones and leaves out a portion. The table has over 85,000 clones, about 85% seen once. General study points: From baseline, blood top tumor clonotypes peaked at 2 weeks post-radiation. No pretreatment tumor biopsies were available for baseline clonotypes.

Source: blood, taken from a patient whose treatment included radiotherapy and nephrectomy. This sequence originates from a man aged 50 to 60 with renal cell carcinoma.

This CDR3 reads CASCSHLGLAGVGDTQYF. CDR3 coding DNA: TGTGCCAGCTGCTCCCACTTGGGACTAGCGGGAGTAGGGGATACGCAGTATTTT. The chain couples TRBV2 to TRBJ2-3; 14 bases fit TRBD2. Germline CDR1 and CDR2: SNHLY and FYNNEI. The CDR3 loop spans 18 amino acids. The V and J ends lost 8 bases and 6 bases, in that order; junction bases with no gene match: 16.